Each of the 16 T cell receptor beta chains below was sequenced from the same sample in a study of blood T cell repertoires in COVID-19 (dated by TCRdb to the early 2020s). The library was generated by the immunoSEQ multiplex PCR assay. TCRdb took this table from immuneACCESS and kept in-frame rearrangements with V and J called. Such tables lack part of the clones; where checked against another copy, unresolved V genes explain under half of the gap, and the rest is unexplained. This sample lists roughly 200,000 clones; 70% to 90% were detected once. The ten biggest clones cover roughly 6% of the sample. The sample consisted of peripheral blood. Source of these receptors: a man aged 40-55 years with active or convalescent COVID-19.

The V and J genes are TRBV6-4 and TRBJ1-2, with D possibly matching TRBD1 (6 bases). V was clipped by 3 bases and J by 4 bases, with 18 bases between them. This CDR3 spans 16 amino acids. Germline CDR1 MRHNA, CDR2 SNTAGT. CDR3 sequence reads: CASSERIWGPAYGYTF. DNA of the CDR3: TGTGCCAGCAGTGAAAGGATCTGGGGGCCAGCCTATGGCTACACCTTC.

This clone came up once. CDR3 nucleotide sequence: TGTGCCAGCACCAGACTGGCCTCTGGAAACACCATATATTTT. It yields the protein CASTRLASGNTIYF. The chain employs TRBV6-5 and TRBJ1-3, with D hard to call. Germline-derived CDR1 and CDR2 are MNHEY and SVGAGI. This CDR3 has 14 amino acids. Trimming cost V 7 bases and J 0 bases, with 10 bases left between them.

The chain is built from TRBV19 and TRBJ1-2, with TRBD1 as a possible D gene (6 bases). The CDR3 spans 17 residues. The V gene lost 1 base and the J gene lost 4 bases, with 19 bases spanning the gap. Germline-derived CDR1 and CDR2 are LNHDA and SQIVND (reference sequence). CDR3 DNA sequence: TGTGCCAGTAGTATAGGCTCCGTGGCCTCCAGGGGCTATGGCTACACCTTC. Residues: CASSIGSVASRGYGYTF.

The rearrangement uses TRBV7-6 and TRBJ1-3; D ambiguous. The V end lost 5 bases, the J end lost 4 bases, and 9 bases lay between the germline ends. In germline, CDR1 is SGHVS, CDR2 FNYEAQ. The CDR3 is 13 residues long. Here the CDR3 reads CASSIAAGNTIYF. The CDR3 DNA reads as TGTGCCAGCAGCATCGCGGCGGGAAACACCATATATTTT.

The chain employs TRBV5-4 and TRBJ1-1, with a tentative D call TRBD1 (5 bases). V lost 1 base to trimming and J lost 10 bases, with 11 bases between them. The CDR3 spans 12 residues. The germline CDR1 and CDR2 sequences are SGHNT and YYREEE (reference sequence). This CDR3 reads CASSLRAGGAFF. DNA of the CDR3: TGTGCCAGCAGCTTGCGTGCCGGGGGAGCTTTCTTT. The full variable domain, completed using reference TRBV5-4 and TRBJ1-1, is ETGVTQSPTHLIKTRGQQVTLRCSSQSGHNTVSWYQQALGQGPQFIFQYYREEENGRGNFPPRFSGLQFPNYSSELNVNALELDDSALYLCASSLRAGGAFFGQGTRLTVV.

This clone showed up just once. The chain employs TRBV3-1 (or the pseudogene TRBV3-2) and TRBJ2-5, with 8 nucleotides matching TRBD1. The CDR3 has 14 amino acids. Germline values: CDR1 LGHDT, CDR2 YNNKEL (reference sequence). The V gene end was trimmed by 1 base and the J gene end by 3 bases; junction bases not matched to a gene: 1. CDR3 sequence (DNA): TGTGCCAGCAGCCAAGGGACAGGGAAAGAGACCCAGTACTTC. It specifies CASSQGTGKETQYF.

This rearrangement joins TRBV2 to TRBJ1-1; 9 bases are shared with TRBD1. The J segment lost 4 bases and the V segment lost 4 bases, leaving 4 bases of the junction unmatched. The CDR3 consists of 14 residues. Germline CDR1 reads SNHLY; CDR2 reads FYNNEI. The CDR3 protein is CASSGETGGTEAFF. The DNA for the CDR3 is TGTGCCAGCAGTGGAGAGACAGGGGGCACTGAAGCTTTCTTT.

The chain combines TRBV2 with TRBJ2-7; 7 nucleotides agree with TRBD1. With V trimmed by 4 bases and J by 0 bases, 3 bases remained unmatched. CDR3 length equals 14 residues. CDR1 and CDR2 (germline): SNHLY, FYNNEI. The CDR3, as DNA: TGTGCCAGCAGTGTGGGACAGAGCTCCTACGAGCAGTACTTC. Protein: CASSVGQSSYEQYF. The full variable domain, rest sourced from reference TRBV2 and TRBJ2-7, is EPEVTQTPSHQVTQMGQEVILRCVPISNHLYFYWYRQILGQKVEFLVSFYNNEISEKSEIFDDQFSVERPDGSNFTLKIRSTKLEDSAMYFCASSVGQSSYEQYFGPGTRLTVT.

J is TRBJ2-1 and V is TRBV24-1, with D maybe TRBD1 (6 bases). The CDR3 runs to 14 residues. Germline CDR1 is KGHDR and CDR2 is SFDVKD. Trimming pared 1 base from V and 7 bases from J, leaving 10 bases between. The CDR3: CATSDLGRGNEQFF. As DNA, the CDR3 is TGTGCCACCAGTGATTTAGGCAGGGGAAATGAGCAGTTCTTC.

V usage is TRBV7-2 and J usage is TRBJ2-7; weak D call: TRBD2 (6 bases). The germline V gene has CDR1 SGHTA and CDR2 FQGNSA. This CDR3 has 17 residues. The ends were cut back, 1 base at V and 3 bases at J, with 19 bases in the middle. CDR3 nucleotide sequence: TGTGCCAGCAGCTTAGGGGGTCTGAGCGGGCAACTCTACGAGCAGTACTTC. Its translation: CASSLGGLSGQLYEQYF.

The sample holds a few counts of this clone. The rearrangement uses TRBV5-1 and TRBJ2-7; possible D gene TRBD1, 5 bases. The germline V and J ends were trimmed by 4 bases and 6 bases, with 11 bases remaining between them. Germline assignment: CDR1 SGHRS and CDR2 YFSETQ. This CDR3 spans 12 amino acids. The CDR3 loop reads CASSSQGVEQYF. The DNA for the CDR3 is TGCGCCAGCAGCAGCCAAGGGGTCGAGCAGTACTTC.

V gene TRBV11-2 combines with J gene TRBJ2-5; the D gene is possibly TRBD1 (6 bases). CDR1 SGHAT and CDR2 FQNNGV come from the germline V gene. There are 14 residues in the CDR3. V was cut by 5 bases and J by 4 bases, with 14 bases left in between. CDR3 nucleotides: TGTGCCAGCAGCGAGCCAGGGGCTCGAGAGACCCAGTACTTC. Its protein product is CASSEPGARETQYF.

The V gene is TRBV12-2, the J gene TRBJ2-3; the D call of TRBD2 is as the table states it, not checked on the DNA. TRBV12-2 is a known pseudogene. The CDR3 has 17 residues. In DNA, the CDR3 is TGTGCAAGTCGCTTCGACGGACTAGCGTCTAGCACAGATACGCAGTATTTT. Translated: CASRFDGLASSTDTQYF.

Concerning this clone itself: Other DNA sequences in this specimen translate into the identical CDR3. The chain carries TRBV6-5 and TRBJ1-2; no clear D gene. Trimming took off 3 bases at V and 8 bases at J, with 10 bases between the two ends. The CDR3 runs to 12 residues. CDR1 is MNHEY and CDR2 is SVGAGI in the germline V gene. The CDR3 nucleotides are TGTGCCAGCAGTTATTCGGGAGTGGGCTACACCTTC. As protein: CASSYSGVGYTF.

This sequence joins TRBV19 and TRBJ1-5; maybe TRBD1 (5 bases). CDR3 size: 17 residues. Germline CDR1 LNHDA, CDR2 SQIVND (reference sequence). The V gene lost 1 base and the J gene lost 0 bases, with 13 bases spanning the gap. The CDR3 DNA is TGTGCCAGTAGTATAGGGGTCAGGGAAAATAGCAATCAGCCCCAGCATTTT. As protein: CASSIGVRENSNQPQHF. The variable domain in full, with the rest retrieved from reference TRBV19 and TRBJ1-5, is DGGITQSPKYLFRKEGQNVTLSCEQNLNHDAMYWYRQDPGQGLRLIYYSQIVNDFQKGDIAEGYSVSREKKESFPLTVTSAQKNPTAFYLCASSIGVRENSNQPQHFGDGTRLSIL.

The V gene is TRBV6-1, the J gene TRBJ2-2; 7 bases fit TRBD1. The J segment lost 4 bases and the V segment lost 3 bases, leaving 8 bases of the junction unmatched. Germline values: CDR1 MNHNS, CDR2 SASEGT. The CDR3 runs 16 residues. CDR3 DNA: TGTGCCAGCAGTGACCGTATGGGACAGATCACCGGGGAGCTGTTTTTT. It is translated as CASSDRMGQITGELFF.